The present entry profiles one T cell receptor beta chain with its context. This clonotype has more than one count but fewer than ten. This receptor's antigen is unknown. No base quality information exists; no much larger clone differs at one position. This sample was taken from a study of HIV-infected patients and healthy controls (dated by TCRdb to the mid-2010s). V is trimmed back by 6 bases and J by 0 bases, and the junction contains 7 bases that no gene match accounts for. The CDR3 starts with the cysteine, ends with the phenylalanine, and has 14 residues. Only the CDR3 DNA is retained, 42 bases long and in frame from the first base. CDR1 and CDR2 are read off the germline V gene (reference sequence) as DFQATT and SNEGSKA. The library was prepared using 5' RACE. The sample was run on an Illumina MiSeq. TCRdb took the public reads, trimmed them with fastp at Q25, ran MiXCR for clone calling and kept in-frame beta chains. For every CDR3 protein sequence, its rows merge into one entry that carries the most common genes and DNA. This sample has 65,000 to 70,000 distinct CDR3 sequences in its table, and about 17% of those were observed once. Together, the top ten hold around 5.9% of the sample.

The TCR was taken from a human donor in good health. The sequence joins TRBV20-1 to TRBJ2-5; a stretch of 7 junction bases matches TRBD2. The sequenced sample consisted of CD4+ T cells from blood. The CDR3 protein sequence reads: CSARAGNYQETQYF. Read as DNA, the sequence is TGCAGTGCACGAGCGGGAAACTACCAAGAGACCCAGTACTTC.